The clone carrying this T cell receptor beta chain was seen once. A junction boundary mismatches the germline segment, possibly from a read error. This entry belongs to a study of T cells in Graves' hyperthyroidism and ophthalmopathy. The overall study: Peripheral blood was obtained at initial diagnosis, preceding any treatment.

Authors of the study amplified TCR beta CDR3 regions from RNA transcripts. In the first-round RT-PCR of the TCR CDR3, the HTBI primer set was used. MiXCR, applied by TCRdb to the multiplex PCR reads, yields one record per CDR3 protein. The data show roughly 840,000 distinct CDR3 sequences, roughly 40% seen once. Newly diagnosed patients aged 18 to 65 had hyperthyroidism of under 2 months' duration. This CDR3 is built from 14 residues. The germline V gene encodes CDR1 MNHNS and CDR2 SASEGT. Sequenced material: blood. This receptor was identified in a man between 18 and 29 years old with Graves' hyperthyroidism. The gene calls are TRBV6-1 and TRBJ1-3; no firm D call. In DNA, the CDR3 is TGTGCCAGCAGTTTAGAGAGCTCTGGAGACACCATATATTTT. Translated, it gives CASSLESSGDTIYF.